This TCR beta chain was sequenced in a study of identical twins. TCRdb re-analysed the 5' RACE reads in MiXCR, keeping a single row per CDR3 protein. The sample lists under 900,000 distinct CDR3 sequences; more than 9% were seen once. The sample holds a few counts of this clonotype. Germline CDR1 reads DFQATT; CDR2 reads SNEGSKA (reference sequence). Trimming cost V 0 bases and J 4 bases; bases outside gene matches: 11. The CDR3 loop spans 16 amino acids. These same records also appear under a second study, on yellow fever vaccine responses in identical twins.

Material: PBMCs. The J gene is TRBJ2-5, the V gene TRBV20-1; the match to TRBD2 covers 7 bases. The TCR sequence derives from a woman aged 18 to 35 in good health. The DNA of the CDR3 is TGCAGTGCTAGAGACCCGGGAAGCGGGATTATAGAGACCCAGTACTTC. Protein sequence: CSARDPGSGIIETQYF.